The 16 T cell receptor beta chains reported below all come from one sample, sequenced in a study of T cell clones after liver transplantation. Profiling relied on immunoSEQ multiplex PCR, and the TCRdb table lists in-frame clones only, not all of them. The table has about 85,000 clones, around four fifths seen once. This material consisted of CD4+ T cells from blood, taken around 42 months after liver transplant. All receptors come from a human patient who received a liver transplant. Some T cells may have come from the graft donor.

The V gene is TRBV6-5, the J gene TRBJ1-2; 7 nucleotides align to TRBD1. There are 13 residues in the CDR3. Germline CDR1 and CDR2: MNHEY and SVGAGI. After removal of 5 bases from V and 3 bases from J, the junction contained 3 bases not matched to a gene. CDR3 region: CASSGTGDYGYTF. For the CDR3, the DNA is TGTGCCAGCAGTGGCACAGGGGACTATGGCTACACCTTC.

The V and J genes are TRBV28 and TRBJ1-5, with D possibly being TRBD1 (6 bases). The CDR3 is 15 amino acids. Trimming pared 3 bases from V and 4 bases from J, leaving 13 bases between. Germline assignment: CDR1 MDHEN and CDR2 SYDVKM. The CDR3 loop is CASSFSGGLNQPQHF. CDR3 DNA: TGTGCCAGCAGTTTTTCGGGGGGGCTGAATCAGCCCCAGCATTTT.

This clone was picked up one time. The chain employs TRBV5-1 and TRBJ1-1, with 10 bases fitting TRBD1. The CDR3 spans 16 residues. V was pared by 3 bases and J by 4 bases, with 9 bases of the junction left unmatched. Germline CDR1 SGHRS, CDR2 YFSETQ. CDR3 nucleotides: TGCGCCAGCAGCTCCCAGGGGTGGGACAGGGGCACTGAAGCTTTCTTT. This sequence encodes CASSSQGWDRGTEAFF.

The chain recombines TRBV11-2 with TRBJ2-7; D is perhaps TRBD1 or TRBD2 (6 bases each). CDR1 and CDR2 (germline): SGHAT, FQNNGV. The CDR3 is made up of 14 amino acids. The ends were cut back, 9 bases at V and 3 bases at J, with 18 bases in the middle. CDR3 residues: CASNRDSFIYEQYF. The CDR3 DNA follows: TGTGCCAGTAACAGGGACTCATTCATCTACGAGCAGTACTTC.

The V gene is TRBV7-2, the J gene TRBJ1-5; the match to TRBD1 covers 7 bases. The CDR3 covers 14 residues. CDR1 is SGHTA and CDR2 is FQGNSA in the germline V gene. Trimming at V came to 1 base and at J to 5 bases, leaving 2 bases not matched to a gene. The CDR3 DNA reads as TGTGCCAGCAGCTTAGGGACAGGATATCAGCCCCAGCATTTT. Translating it yields CASSLGTGYQPQHF.

The CDR3 reads CASSPLVGGYSYEQYF. The CDR3, as DNA: TGTGCCAGCAGCCCTCTTGTGGGGGGCTATTCCTACGAGCAGTACTTC. This chain links TRBV7-9 with TRBJ2-7; D tentatively fits TRBD1 or TRBD2 (6 bases each). Germline V lookup: CDR1 SEHNR, CDR2 FQNEAQ (reference sequence). V lost 5 bases and J 1 base, leaving 18 bases between the germline ends. The CDR3 extends over 16 amino acids.

This clone was found a few times. Written as DNA, the CDR3 is TGTGCTAGTGGTCCGGGGCAGGGGCAAAATGAGCAGTTCTTC. It is translated as CASGPGQGQNEQFF. The chain carries TRBV12-5 and TRBJ2-1, with D possibly being TRBD1 (6 bases). The V gene lost 5 bases and the J gene lost 7 bases, with 15 bases spanning the gap. The CDR3 covers 14 residues. CDR1 and CDR2 from the germline V gene are LGHNT and FRNRAP.

This clone has only a few counts. V usage is TRBV2 and J usage is TRBJ1-5; D is unresolved. The germline V and J ends were trimmed by 7 bases and 5 bases, with 15 bases remaining between them. The CDR3 runs 14 residues. The germline CDR1 and CDR2 sequences are SNHLY and FYNNEI. The CDR3 reads CASTYAAFDQPQHF. The CDR3 DNA reads as TGTGCCAGCACATACGCCGCCTTCGATCAGCCCCAGCATTTT.

Only a few counts were recorded for this clone. This rearrangement joins TRBV28 to TRBJ1-5; TRBD1 matches 7 bases. Germline CDR1 and CDR2: MDHEN and SYDVKM. V gave up 7 bases and J gave up 4 bases; unmatched junction bases: 4. The CDR3 runs 13 residues. The CDR3 is CASKEQGNQPQHF. DNA for the CDR3: TGTGCCAGCAAGGAACAGGGGAATCAGCCCCAGCATTTT.

The rearrangement uses TRBV10-2 and TRBJ1-2, with D perhaps matching TRBD1 (5 bases). The CDR3 extends over 13 amino acids. The germline V and J ends were trimmed by 3 bases and 8 bases, with 13 bases remaining between them. CDR1 WSHSY and CDR2 SAAADI come from the germline V gene. The DNA for the CDR3 is TGCGCCAGCAGTGACCAGCAGGGTATCGGCTACACCTTC. Encoded protein: CASSDQQGIGYTF.

Points on this clone: Other DNA sequences in this sample translate to the same CDR3. The V call is TRBV20-1, the J call TRBJ2-1; D gene ambiguous. Deletions cut 5 bases from V and 4 bases from J, with 6 bases between. The CDR3 contains 11 residues. The germline gives CDR1 DFQATT, CDR2 SNEGSKA (reference sequence). The CDR3 sequence is CSARQYNEQFF. The CDR3 nucleotides are TGCAGTGCTCGTCAGTACAATGAGCAGTTCTTC.

The chain joins TRBV28 to TRBJ2-7; 8 nucleotides agree with TRBD1. Germline loops: CDR1 MDHEN, CDR2 SYDVKM. Germline trimming cut 5 bases from V and 5 bases from J; bases unmatched to any gene: 8. The CDR3 has 14 residues. The CDR3 protein is CASSPRTGKNEQYF. For the CDR3, the DNA is TGTGCCAGCAGTCCCCGGACAGGGAAAAACGAGCAGTACTTC.

This clone was detected once. The genes are TRBV5-1 and TRBJ2-3; D not certain. The CDR3 covers 14 residues. V was cut by 0 bases and J by 5 bases, with 10 bases left in between. In germline, CDR1 is SGHRS, CDR2 YFSETQ. Here the CDR3 DNA reads TGCGCCAGCAGCTTGGAAGGGTCGGGAGATACGCAGTATTTT. Translated: CASSLEGSGDTQYF. The full variable domain, its missing parts supplied by reference TRBV5-1 and TRBJ2-3, is KAGVTQTPRYLIKTRGQQVTLSCSPISGHRSVSWYQQTPGQGLQFLFEYFSETQRNKGNFPGRFSGRQFSNSRSEMNVSTLELGDSALYLCASSLEGSGDTQYFGPGTRLTVL.

The sample holds one count of this clone. The chain recombines TRBV6-1 with TRBJ1-1; D call uncertain. Deletions cut 5 bases from V and 1 base from J, with 8 bases between. The CDR3 has 13 amino acids. Looked up from germline, CDR1 is MNHNS and CDR2 is SASEGT. The chain's CDR3 is CASSYRGNTEAFF. The CDR3 DNA is TGTGCCAGCAGTTATCGGGGGAACACTGAAGCTTTCTTT.

The J gene is TRBJ2-3, the V gene TRBV7-2, with D perhaps matching TRBD2 (5 bases). This CDR3 has 20 residues. V dropped 0 bases and J dropped 11 bases, with 33 bases sitting between them. CDR1 and CDR2 (germline): SGHTA, FQGNSA. CDR3 nucleotide sequence: TGTGCCAGCAGCTTAGCCCACCCACTGGTTCCCACCACTCAACGCGCGGGGCAGTATTTT. Amino acids: CASSLAHPLVPTTQRAGQYF.

The chain combines TRBV7-2 with TRBJ2-7, with TRBD1 identical over 9 bases. Trimming removed 2 bases from V and 5 bases from J; junction bases left unmatched: 4. Per the germline V gene, CDR1 is SGHTA and CDR2 is FQGNSA. The CDR3 is 14 amino acids. CDR3 in DNA: TGTGCCAGCAGCTTAAAAACAGGGGGCCACGAGCAGTACTTC. Amino acid sequence: CASSLKTGGHEQYF.